A selection of T cell receptor beta chains follows, all from one sample in a study of T cell clones after liver transplantation. This table comes from immunoSEQ multiplex PCR, and its TCRdb copy is limited to in-frame clones, with some not included. The data hold 75,000 to 100,000 clones, with 70% to 85% observed a single time. The material sequenced was CD4+ T cells from blood, taken 45 to 46 months after liver transplant. The receptors shown here come from a human patient who received a liver transplant. Some T cells may be graft donor cells. Both conserved end residues are part of each CDR3. D genes are given only for firm matches. Not all rows give a size; the values are once, few, many and, for expanded clones, a class.

j_call	cdr3_length	d_call	v_call	clone_size	cdr3_nt	cdr3_aa
TRBJ1-1	16	.	TRBV18	.	TGTGCCAGCTCACCATTAGCGGTAGGAGGGAACACTGAAGCTTTCTTT	CASSPLAVGGNTEAFF
TRBJ1-5	14	.	TRBV7-2	.	TGTGCCAGCAGCCCTACCGGGAGCAATCAGCCCCAGCATTTT	CASSPTGSNQPQHF
TRBJ2-1	16	TRBD2	TRBV14	.	TGTGCCAGCAGCCCTAGGACTAGCGGGGCCTACAATGAGCAGTTCTTC	CASSPRTSGAYNEQFF
TRBJ1-5	14	.	TRBV2	.	TGTGCCAGCACTGGGGATGGTAGCAATCAGCCCCAGCATTTT	CASTGDGSNQPQHF
TRBJ2-1	16	.	TRBV6-9	.	TGTGCCAGCAGTTATAGGCGGGACCTTAAGGTCAATGAGCAGTTCTTC	CASSYRRDLKVNEQFF
TRBJ1-5	14	.	TRBV28	.	TGTGCCAGCACTTTCGGAGGGGCGAATCAGCCCCAGCATTTT	CASTFGGANQPQHF
TRBJ2-2	13	.	TRBV14	.	TGTGCCAGCAGCCAAGTTAGTTTCGGGGAGCTGTTTTTT	CASSQVSFGELFF
TRBJ2-5	16	TRBD1	TRBV5-8	.	TGTGCCAGCAGCTTGGAAGGGACAGCCAACCAAGAGACCCAGTACTTC	CASSLEGTANQETQYF
TRBJ2-3	13	.	TRBV4-3	.	TGCGCCAGCAGCGCCATACGGGGGGATACGCAGTATTTT	CASSAIRGDTQYF
TRBJ2-3	18	.	TRBV9	.	TGTGCCAGCAGCCCGCGTCCCTCGGACAGCTGGAGCACAGATACGCAGTATTTT	CASSPRPSDSWSTDTQYF
TRBJ2-4	17	.	TRBV4-1	.	TGCGCCAGCAGCCAACCCAGGGAAACCCTAGCCAAAAACATTCAGTACTTC	CASSQPRETLAKNIQYF
TRBJ1-2	15	TRBD1	TRBV5-4	once	TGTGCCAGCAGCTTTGGACAGGGGGCTTATTATGGCTACACCTTC	CASSFGQGAYYGYTF
TRBJ2-2	15	.	TRBV12-5	.	TGTGCTAGTGGGAAACAGGGTGTAGGGACCGGGGAGCTGTTTTTT	CASGKQGVGTGELFF
TRBJ2-3	16	.	TRBV6-1	.	TGTGCCAGCAGTGGTGGAAGCGGGTCCCGCACAGATACGCAGTATTTT	CASSGGSGSRTDTQYF
TRBJ2-3	17	TRBD2	TRBV9	.	TGTGCCAGCAGCGTAGGAGGTGTTAGCGGGAGAGTTGATACGCAGTATTTT	CASSVGGVSGRVDTQYF
TRBJ1-5	17	.	TRBV28	.	TGTGCCAGCAGTTATGGGGGGTCCCGATATCCCTATCAGCCCCAGCATTTT	CASSYGGSRYPYQPQHF
TRBJ2-7	14	TRBD2	TRBV5-8	few	TGTGCCAGCAGCCATCCCGGGACTAGCTACGAGCAGTACTTC	CASSHPGTSYEQYF
TRBJ2-2	16	.	TRBV7-9	.	TGTGCCAGCAGCCCGCGAAGACAGCTAAACACCGGGGAGCTGTTTTTT	CASSPRRQLNTGELFF
TRBJ1-1	15	TRBD1	TRBV7-3	.	TGTGCCAGCAGCCGAGCAGGGGGCGAGTACACTGAAGCTTTCTTT	CASSRAGGEYTEAFF
TRBJ2-5	15	.	TRBV18	.	TGTGCCAGCTCACCAGGATTCAGTATTCAAGAGACCCAGTACTTC	CASSPGFSIQETQYF
TRBJ1-2	14	.	TRBV28	.	TGTGCCAGCAGTCCTGGACATACCCTCGATGGCTACACCTTC	CASSPGHTLDGYTF
TRBJ1-1	13	.	TRBV2	.	TGTGCCAGCAGCAGAGCGATGAACACTGAAGCTTTCTTT	CASSRAMNTEAFF
TRBJ2-1	16	.	TRBV5-1	.	TGCGCCAGCAGCTTAAGCCCAAACGGGGCTTACAATGAGCAGTTCTTC	CASSLSPNGAYNEQFF
TRBJ1-2	16	TRBD1	TRBV28	once	TGTGCCAGCAGTTTAGCCCCAAGGGGGCGCACCTATGGCTACACCTTC	CASSLAPRGRTYGYTF
TRBJ1-2	16	TRBD1	TRBV28	.	TGTGCCAGCAGTTCCTCCGGGACAGGGGGTAGCTATGGCTACACCTTC	CASSSSGTGGSYGYTF
TRBJ2-1	15	TRBD2	TRBV6-4	.	TGTGCCAGCAGTCGGGGACTAGCGGGAGATAATGAGCAGTTCTTC	CASSRGLAGDNEQFF
TRBJ1-5	15	TRBD1	TRBV28	few	TGTGCCAGCCTACAGGACAGGGGAGGGGGGCAGCCCCAGCATTTT	CASLQDRGGGQPQHF
TRBJ1-3	14	.	TRBV9	.	TGTGCCAGCAGCCGAGAGGGAACAGAAAACACCATATATTTT	CASSREGTENTIYF
TRBJ2-4	16	TRBD2	TRBV19	once	TGTGCCAGTAGTATGAGCGGGGTGGGGGCCAAAAACATTCAGTACTTC	CASSMSGVGAKNIQYF
TRBJ2-1	16	TRBD2	TRBV5-1	once	TGCGCCAGCAGCTTGGCCCCAGCGGGAGTAACCAATGAGCAGTTCTTC	CASSLAPAGVTNEQFF
TRBJ1-2	14	.	TRBV28	.	TGTGCCAGCAGTTTATCTTGGCAGGGGTATGGCTACACCTTC	CASSLSWQGYGYTF
TRBJ1-2	12	.	TRBV29-1	.	TGCAGCGTTGGGCCAGGGATCTATGGCTACACCTTC	CSVGPGIYGYTF
TRBJ2-5	12	.	TRBV7-2	.	TGTGCCAGCAGCTTAGGGCGGGAGACCCAGTACTTC	CASSLGRETQYF
TRBJ1-2	15	TRBD1	TRBV28	few	TGTGCCAGCAGCTCCCCACAGGGGGTGAGGTATGGCTACACCTTC	CASSSPQGVRYGYTF
TRBJ1-5	15	.	TRBV2	few	TGTGCCAGCAGCAACTTTGGACAGAGCAATCAGCCCCAGCATTTT	CASSNFGQSNQPQHF
TRBJ1-1	16	TRBD1	TRBV19	.	TGTGCCAGTAAAACTCGACAGGGGACCCTTAACGCTGAAGCTTTCTTT	CASKTRQGTLNAEAFF
TRBJ1-2	15	.	TRBV6-5	.	TGTGCCAGCAGTTACGATAGGACCGCTAACTATGGCTACACCTTC	CASSYDRTANYGYTF
TRBJ2-6	15	.	TRBV7-3	.	TGTGCCAGCAGCTTGTCCAGGGCTGGGGCCAACGTCCTGACTTTC	CASSLSRAGANVLTF
TRBJ2-5	16	TRBD1	TRBV16	.	TGTGCCAGCAGCCGAGAAAGACAGGGGATAACAGAGACCCAGTACTTC	CASSRERQGITETQYF
TRBJ2-7	15	TRBD1	TRBV6-5	.	TGTGCCAGCAGTCGTATGCCGGGACAGGGTTTCGAGCAGTACTTC	CASSRMPGQGFEQYF
TRBJ1-2	12	TRBD1	TRBV6-1	.	TGTGCCAGCAGGCGACAGGGCTATGGCTACACCTTC	CASRRQGYGYTF
TRBJ2-7	14	.	TRBV28	.	TGTGCCAGCCTTAGGGGGAAGGGGCGGTACGAGCAGTACTTC	CASLRGKGRYEQYF
TRBJ1-4	17	.	TRBV9	.	TGTGCCAGCAGTCCCAGTGCCTTCCGGGGCCCTAATGAAAAACTGTTTTTT	CASSPSAFRGPNEKLFF
TRBJ2-1	15	.	TRBV27	.	TGTGCCAGCAGTCTATTTAGTGACTCCTACAATGAGCAGTTCTTC	CASSLFSDSYNEQFF
TRBJ2-3	15	TRBD2	TRBV4-2	once	TGTGCCAGCAGCCAACGCGGGGGGGGTACAGATACGCAGTATTTT	CASSQRGGGTDTQYF
TRBJ1-2	16	.	TRBV5-4	.	TGTGCCAGCAGCTTGGTGGGGGCAGCAGCTAACTATGGCTACACCTTC	CASSLVGAAANYGYTF
TRBJ2-3	15	.	TRBV15	.	TGTGCCACCAGCAGAGGATCTCCAGTCACAGATACGCAGTATTTT	CATSRGSPVTDTQYF
TRBJ1-1	13	.	TRBV5-1	.	TGCGCCAGCAGCTTCGATAAGGGCACTGAAGCTTTCTTT	CASSFDKGTEAFF
TRBJ1-5	13	.	TRBV2	.	TGTGCCAGCACCCCAGATAGCAATCAGCCCCAGCATTTT	CASTPDSNQPQHF
TRBJ1-1	13	.	TRBV11-2	.	TGTGCCAGCAGCTTCCTAGTTGGCACTGAAGCTTTCTTT	CASSFLVGTEAFF
TRBJ1-1	14	.	TRBV6-5	.	TGTGCCAGCAGACCCTTTTTGGGAAACACTGAAGCTTTCTTT	CASRPFLGNTEAFF